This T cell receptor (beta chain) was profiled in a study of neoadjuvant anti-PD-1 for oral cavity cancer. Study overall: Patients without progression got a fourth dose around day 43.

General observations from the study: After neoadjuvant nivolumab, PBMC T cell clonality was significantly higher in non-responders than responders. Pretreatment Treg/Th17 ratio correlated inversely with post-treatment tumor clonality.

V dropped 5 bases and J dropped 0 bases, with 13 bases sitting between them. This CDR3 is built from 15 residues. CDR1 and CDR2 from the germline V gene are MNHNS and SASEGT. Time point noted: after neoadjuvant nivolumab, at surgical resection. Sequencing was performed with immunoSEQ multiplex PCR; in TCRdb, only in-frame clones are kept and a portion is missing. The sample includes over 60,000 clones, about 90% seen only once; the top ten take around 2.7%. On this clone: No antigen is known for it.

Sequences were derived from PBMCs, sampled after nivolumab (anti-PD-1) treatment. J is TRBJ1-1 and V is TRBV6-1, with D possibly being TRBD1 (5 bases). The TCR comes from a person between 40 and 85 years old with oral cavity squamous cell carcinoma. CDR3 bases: TGTGCCAGCAGTCTGCGACAGATTATGAACACTGAAGCTTTCTTT. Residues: CASSLRQIMNTEAFF.